The rows below give T cell receptor beta chains drawn from one sample of a study of memory CD4+ T cells and cytomegalovirus serostatus. The data were produced by immunoSEQ multiplex PCR, yet TCRdb's version contains in-frame clones alone and is incomplete. The sample records around 99,000 clones, 75% to 90% being singletons. Sequences were obtained from memory CD4+ T cells from blood. Every receptor here comes from an adult in good health and CMV-seropositive. Both conserved end residues are part of each CDR3. Each record gives: clone size, J gene, V gene, D gene, CDR3 protein, CDR3 DNA. The D gene is left open where the match is weak. The size field is filled for only some rows; it gives once, few, many or a size class.

- TRBJ2-1 TRBV27 TRBD2 CASSQLRTSGVDEQFF TGTGCCAGCAGTCAACTCCGGACTAGCGGAGTGGATGAGCAGTTCTTC
once TRBJ2-2 TRBV4-3 - CASSQVRDTGELFF TGCGCCAGCAGCCAAGTTAGGGACACCGGGGAGCTGTTTTTT
few TRBJ2-3 TRBV6-5 - CASSLRQVGAPDTQYF TGTGCCAGCAGTTTACGACAGGTGGGGGCCCCAGATACGCAGTATTTT
few TRBJ2-7 TRBV5-6 - CASSLQTTYEQYF TGTGCCAGCAGCTTGCAGACGACGTACGAGCAGTACTTC
once TRBJ2-2 TRBV18 - CASSPRGAETTGELFF TGTGCCAGCTCACCAAGGGGGGCTGAGACGACCGGGGAGCTGTTTTTT
- TRBJ2-7 TRBV18 - CASSPGTGSYEQYF TGTGCCAGCTCACCCGGGACCGGCTCCTACGAGCAGTACTTC
- TRBJ2-3 TRBV10-1 - CASSPATDTQYF TGCGCCAGCAGTCCTGCAACAGATACGCAGTATTTT
- TRBJ1-1 TRBV6-5 - CASSYAGVGTEAFF TGTGCCAGCAGTTACGCAGGGGTTGGCACTGAAGCTTTCTTT
- TRBJ1-5 TRBV19 TRBD1 CATSRDRGEPQHF TGTGCCACAAGCCGGGACAGAGGGGAGCCCCAGCATTTT
- TRBJ1-1 TRBV30 TRBD1 CALITGGEGNTEAFF TGTGCCTTAATAACAGGGGGCGAGGGGAACACTGAAGCTTTCTTT
once TRBJ2-3 TRBV2 - CASSEKDTQYF TGTGCCAGCAGTGAAAAGGATACGCAGTATTTT
- TRBJ2-7 TRBV7-2 - CASSPGSRVGEQYF TGTGCCAGCAGCCCCGGGAGCAGGGTAGGGGAGCAGTACTTC
- TRBJ2-2 TRBV7-9 - CASSLVAGSGELFF TGTGCCAGCAGCTTAGTTGCAGGGAGCGGGGAGCTGTTTTTT
- TRBJ1-1 TRBV29-1 - CSAQNTEAFF TGCAGCGCCCAGAACACTGAAGCTTTCTTT
once TRBJ2-7 TRBV7-8 - CASSLEGGSFYEQYF TGTGCCAGCAGCTTAGAGGGCGGGTCCTTCTACGAGCAGTACTTC
- TRBJ2-2 TRBV5-4 TRBD2 CASSPGGLGTSAGELFF TGTGCCAGCAGCCCTGGGGGGTTAGGGACTAGCGCCGGGGAGCTGTTTTTT
- TRBJ2-1 TRBV7-9 TRBD2 CASSPKAGGHTNEQFF TGTGCCAGCAGCCCAAAAGCGGGAGGCCACACCAATGAGCAGTTCTTC
- TRBJ2-5 TRBV6-5 TRBD1 CASRLQGASEETQYF TGTGCCAGCAGACTCCAGGGGGCATCGGAGGAGACCCAGTACTTC
- TRBJ2-1 TRBV5-4 - CASSLKSGTALRNEQFF TGTGCCAGCAGCCTTAAATCCGGGACGGCCCTCCGGAATGAGCAGTTCTTC
- TRBJ1-1 TRBV6-1 - CASSEGGGFEAFF TGTGCCAGCAGTGAAGGTGGAGGTTTCGAAGCTTTCTTT
- TRBJ2-3 TRBV29-1 - CSVTGEGGTDTQYF TGCAGCGTTACGGGAGAAGGGGGCACAGATACGCAGTATTTT
- TRBJ2-7 TRBV11-1 TRBD2 CASSRPGTSGRVRQYF TGTGCCAGCAGCAGACCCGGGACTAGCGGCCGTGTAAGGCAGTACTTC
few TRBJ1-2 TRBV7-2 - CASSLESGAGYGYTF TGTGCCAGCAGCTTAGAATCCGGGGCGGGCTATGGCTACACCTTC
- TRBJ2-7 TRBV13 TRBD2 CASSPSGGRAAYEQYF TGTGCTTCCTCTCCCTCGGGCGGGAGGGCCGCCTACGAGCAGTACTTC
few TRBJ2-7 TRBV13 - CASSLLDTYEQYF TGTGCCAGCAGCCTCTTAGACACCTACGAGCAGTACTTC
- TRBJ2-5 TRBV6-5 - CASSWGRQPQETQYF TGTGCCAGCAGTTGGGGCCGGCAGCCCCAAGAGACCCAGTACTTC
- TRBJ1-5 TRBV28 - CASRRQEANQPQHF TGTGCCAGCAGACGCCAGGAGGCCAATCAGCCCCAGCATTTT
- TRBJ1-1 TRBV10-3 TRBD1 CALGGQGFTEAFF TGTGCCTTGGGGGGACAGGGGTTCACTGAAGCTTTCTTT
- TRBJ1-6 TRBV2 - CASSDFGNSPLHF TGTGCCAGCAGTGACTTTGGTAATTCACCCCTCCACTTT
- TRBJ1-3 TRBV6-1 TRBD1 CASKAGGPGNTIYF TGTGCCAGCAAGGCAGGGGGACCTGGAAACACCATATATTTT
few TRBJ2-7 TRBV9 - CASSAYGTTYEQYF TGTGCCAGCAGCGCCTACGGGACCACCTACGAGCAGTACTTC
- TRBJ2-7 TRBV18 TRBD2 CASSPAGGIGEQYF TGTGCCAGCTCACCAGCGGGGGGTATAGGCGAGCAGTACTTC
- TRBJ1-6 TRBV11-2 TRBD1 CASSRTGGSPLHF TGTGCCAGCAGCCGAACAGGGGGATCACCCCTCCACTTT
- TRBJ1-4 TRBV5-1 TRBD1 CASSSAGTGGQEKLFF TGCGCCAGCAGCTCGGCCGGGACAGGGGGCCAAGAAAAACTGTTTTTT
- TRBJ2-5 TRBV6-4 TRBD2 CASSRLAGNQETQYF TGTGCCAGCAGCCGACTAGCGGGAAACCAAGAGACCCAGTACTTC
- TRBJ2-5 TRBV7-3 - CASSAYGGDVETQYF TGTGCCAGCAGCGCCTATGGGGGCGATGTGGAGACCCAGTACTTC
- TRBJ2-2 TRBV29-1 TRBD2 CSVVGTSGANTGELFF TGCAGCGTTGTCGGGACTAGCGGGGCGAACACCGGGGAGCTGTTTTTT
- TRBJ1-2 TRBV10-3 - CAISESRAGYTF TGTGCCATCAGTGAGTCCAGGGCTGGCTACACCTTC
few TRBJ1-4 TRBV5-1 TRBD1 CASRGGQGARGEKLFF TGCGCCAGCAGAGGGGGACAGGGGGCGCGTGGTGAAAAACTGTTTTTT